This T cell receptor (beta chain) was documented in a study of T-cell memory formation after mild COVID-19. This clonotype was detected only a few times. This CDR3 is 15 amino acids long. CDR1 is SEHNR, CDR2 FQNEAQ, per germline (reference sequence). V lost 1 base, J lost 5 bases, and 11 bases lay in between. TCRdb reprocessed the 5' RACE reads with MiXCR, giving one entry per CDR3 protein. The profile shows around 250,000 distinct CDR3 sequences, roughly a tenth of them singletons. The TCR sequence derives from a young man who had mild COVID-19 (a few samples of this study predate the infection). Cell type and time point are not known. Sequenced: PBMCs or a T cell subset sorted from them (not recorded which). The rearrangement links TRBV7-9 to TRBJ2-2; D not resolved. This CDR3 is CASSLDLLQTGELFF. CDR3 nucleotides: TGTGCCAGCAGCTTAGACCTTCTTCAAACCGGGGAGCTGTTTTTT. The full variable domain, in which reference TRBV7-9 and TRBJ2-2 provide the parts outside the CDR3, is DTGVSQNPRHKITKRGQNVTFRCDPISEHNRLYWYRQTLGQGPEFLTYFQNEAQLEKSRLLSDRFSAERPKGSFSTLEIQRTEQGDSAMYLCASSLDLLQTGELFFGEGSRLTVL.